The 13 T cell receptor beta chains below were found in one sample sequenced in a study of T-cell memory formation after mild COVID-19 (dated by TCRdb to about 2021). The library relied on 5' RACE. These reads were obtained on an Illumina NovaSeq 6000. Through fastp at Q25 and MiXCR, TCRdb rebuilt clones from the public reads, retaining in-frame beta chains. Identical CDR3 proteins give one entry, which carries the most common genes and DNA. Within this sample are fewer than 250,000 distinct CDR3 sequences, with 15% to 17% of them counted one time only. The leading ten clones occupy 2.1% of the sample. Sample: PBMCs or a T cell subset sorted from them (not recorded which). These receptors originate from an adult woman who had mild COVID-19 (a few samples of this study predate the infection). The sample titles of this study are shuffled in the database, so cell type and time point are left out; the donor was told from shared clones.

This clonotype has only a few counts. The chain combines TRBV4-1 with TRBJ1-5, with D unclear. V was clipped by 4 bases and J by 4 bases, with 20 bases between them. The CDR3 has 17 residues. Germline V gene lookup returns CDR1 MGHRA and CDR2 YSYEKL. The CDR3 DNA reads TGCGCCAGCAGCCGGAGCCTGTTAGGAGGTCCAAATCAGCCCCAGCATTTT. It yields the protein CASSRSLLGGPNQPQHF.

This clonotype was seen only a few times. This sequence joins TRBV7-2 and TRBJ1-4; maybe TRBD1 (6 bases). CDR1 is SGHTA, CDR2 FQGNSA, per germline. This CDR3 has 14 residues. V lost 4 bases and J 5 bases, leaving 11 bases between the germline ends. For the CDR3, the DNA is TGTGCCAGCAGCTACAGGGTGCCAAATGAAAAACTGTTTTTT. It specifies CASSYRVPNEKLFF.

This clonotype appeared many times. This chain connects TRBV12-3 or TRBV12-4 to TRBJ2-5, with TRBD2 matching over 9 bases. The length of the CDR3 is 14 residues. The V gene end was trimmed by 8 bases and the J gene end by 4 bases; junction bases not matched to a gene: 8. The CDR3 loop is CASLLAGAGETQYF. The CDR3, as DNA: TGTGCCAGCCTCTTAGCGGGAGCGGGAGAGACCCAGTACTTC.

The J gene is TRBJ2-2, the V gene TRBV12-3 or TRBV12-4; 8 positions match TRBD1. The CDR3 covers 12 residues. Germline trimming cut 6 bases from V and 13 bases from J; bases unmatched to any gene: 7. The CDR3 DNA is TGTGCCAGCAGCAAGGGGACAGGAAGGCTGTTTTTT. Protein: CASSKGTGRLFF.

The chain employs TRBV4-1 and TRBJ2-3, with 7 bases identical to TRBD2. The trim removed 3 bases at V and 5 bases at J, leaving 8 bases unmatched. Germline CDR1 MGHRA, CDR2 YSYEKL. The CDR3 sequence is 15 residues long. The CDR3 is CASSQESGVVDTQYF. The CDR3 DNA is TGCGCCAGCAGCCAGGAAAGCGGGGTCGTAGATACGCAGTATTTT.

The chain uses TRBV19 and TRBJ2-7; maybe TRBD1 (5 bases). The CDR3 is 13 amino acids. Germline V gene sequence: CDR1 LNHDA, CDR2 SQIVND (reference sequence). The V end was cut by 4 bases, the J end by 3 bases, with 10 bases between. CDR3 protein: CASSKTGNYEQYF. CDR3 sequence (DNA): TGTGCCAGTAGTAAAACAGGAAACTACGAGCAGTACTTC. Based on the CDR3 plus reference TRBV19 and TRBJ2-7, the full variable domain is DGGITQSPKYLFRKEGQNVTLSCEQNLNHDAMYWYRQDPGQGLRLIYYSQIVNDFQKGDIAEGYSVSREKKESFPLTVTSAQKNPTAFYLCASSKTGNYEQYFGPGTRLTVT.

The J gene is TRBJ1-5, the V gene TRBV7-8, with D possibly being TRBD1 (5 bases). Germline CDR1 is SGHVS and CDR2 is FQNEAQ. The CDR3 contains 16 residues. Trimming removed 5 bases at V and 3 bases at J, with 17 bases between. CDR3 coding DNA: TGTGCCAGCAGCAAGGGCCCAGGGAGGGACAATCAGCCCCAGCATTTT. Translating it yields CASSKGPGRDNQPQHF.

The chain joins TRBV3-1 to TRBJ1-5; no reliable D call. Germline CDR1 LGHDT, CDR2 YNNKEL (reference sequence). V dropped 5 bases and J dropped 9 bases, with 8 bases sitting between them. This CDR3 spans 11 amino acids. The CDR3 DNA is TGTGCCAGCAGCGGTTCCGGGCCCCAGCATTTT. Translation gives CASSGSGPQHF.

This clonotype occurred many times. The CDR3 protein is CASSLDLRSNYGYTF. The CDR3 DNA reads TGCGCCAGCAGCTTGGATCTACGTTCTAACTATGGCTACACCTTC. The genes are TRBV5-1 and TRBJ1-2; D gene unclear. Trimming shortened V by 0 bases and J by 0 bases, and 9 bases separated the two germline ends. Germline V gene sequence: CDR1 SGHRS, CDR2 YFSETQ. This CDR3 is built from 15 residues.

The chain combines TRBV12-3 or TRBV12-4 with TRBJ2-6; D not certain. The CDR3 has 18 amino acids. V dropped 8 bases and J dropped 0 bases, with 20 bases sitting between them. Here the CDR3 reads CASHTRAPMSSGANVLTF. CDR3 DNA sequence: TGTGCCAGCCATACTCGGGCCCCGATGAGCTCTGGGGCCAACGTCCTGACTTTC.

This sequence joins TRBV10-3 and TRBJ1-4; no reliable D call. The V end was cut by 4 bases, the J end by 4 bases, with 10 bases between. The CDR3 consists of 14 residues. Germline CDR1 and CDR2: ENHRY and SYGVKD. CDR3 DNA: TGTGCCATCAGTGTCGGAGGGAATAATGAAAAACTGTTTTTT. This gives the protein CAISVGGNNEKLFF.

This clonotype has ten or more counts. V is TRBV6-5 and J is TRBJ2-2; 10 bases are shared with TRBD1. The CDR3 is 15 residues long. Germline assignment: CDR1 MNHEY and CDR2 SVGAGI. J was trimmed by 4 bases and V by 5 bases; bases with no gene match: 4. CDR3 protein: CASSPGQGSTGELFF. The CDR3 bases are TGTGCCAGCAGTCCGGGACAGGGGAGCACCGGGGAGCTGTTTTTT.

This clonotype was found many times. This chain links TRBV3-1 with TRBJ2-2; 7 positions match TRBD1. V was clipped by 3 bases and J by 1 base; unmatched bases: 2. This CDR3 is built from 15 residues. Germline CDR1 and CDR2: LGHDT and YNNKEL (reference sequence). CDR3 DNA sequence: TGTGCCAGCAGCCAGGGACAGAGGAACACCGGGGAGCTGTTTTTT. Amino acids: CASSQGQRNTGELFF.